This T cell receptor beta chain was obtained from a study of identical twins. Study results and limitations: Compared with unrelated sharing, twin-shared out-of-frame alpha sequences had more low-probability sequences.

With template switching, a universal primer site was added, and the cDNA carried unique molecular identifiers. TCRdb re-called the 5' RACE reads with MiXCR, one entry per CDR3 protein. Among around 450,000 distinct CDR3 sequences, 12% to 15% were seen once, and the ten largest hold around 0.52%. J lost 1 base, V lost 5 bases, and 13 bases had no gene match. The CDR3 covers 16 residues. CDR1 is DFQATT and CDR2 is SNEGSKA in the germline V gene (reference sequence). Every sampled donor was Caucasian and healthy. This clonotype was seen at least ten times. Antigen unknown. This sample was also put to use in a study of yellow fever vaccine responses in identical twins.

The sequencing input was CD4+ T cells sorted from blood. The receptor was derived from a woman under 30 in good health. This chain links TRBV20-1 with TRBJ1-1, with 7 bases aligning to TRBD1. In DNA form, the CDR3 reads TGCAGTGCTCCTCGAGAAGGGGGCGAGGGGAACACTGAAGCTTTCTTT. Amino acids: CSAPREGGEGNTEAFF.